This T cell receptor beta chain appears in the sequencing data of a study of cytomegalovirus exposure and HLA in healthy donors. PCR amplification relied on 60 Vbeta primers (plus 13 Jbeta primers). Profiling relied on immunoSEQ multiplex PCR, and the TCRdb table lists in-frame clones only, not all of them. The sample records about 150,000 clones, approximately 80% being singletons. The sequence was collected from a man under 40 in good health and CMV-seronegative. Sequenced material: PBMCs.

The CDR3 nucleotides are TGTGCCACCAGCAGCCCTATGGTAGTGCTGTCCTACGAGCAGTACTTC. Encoded protein: CATSSPMVVLSYEQYF. This sequence joins TRBV15 and TRBJ2-7; no definite D call. V was cut by 3 bases and J by 1 base, with 16 bases left in between. Looked up from germline, CDR1 is LNHNV and CDR2 is YYDKDF (reference sequence). This CDR3 has 16 residues.